This T cell receptor beta chain was profiled in a study of shared clonotypes between healthy human individuals. Overall study context: Three plates were used per donor for CD4 naive, three for CD4 memory, two for CD8 naive and one for CD8 memory.

The authors split each subset's genomic DNA evenly across several immunoSEQ plates. Profiling relied on immunoSEQ multiplex PCR, and the TCRdb table lists in-frame clones only, not all of them. The sample lists about 710,000 clones; 55% to 75% were seen once. Study results and limitations: Clonotype sharing across donors was expected to vary with sequencing depth.

The CD4+ fraction was divided into a CD45RA+ naive subset and a CD45RA-negative memory subset. V was shortened by 3 bases and J by 0 bases, with 12 bases between the two germline ends. The CDR3 totals 16 residues. CDR1 is MDHEN, CDR2 SYDVKM, per germline. This clone was detected once. Its antigen is unknown. Source material: memory CD4+ T cells sorted from blood. The subset here: CD45RA-negative fraction. The sequence was collected from a woman younger than 45 in good health. This chain joins TRBV28 and TRBJ2-1; tentative D call: TRBD2 (5 bases). CDR3 loop: CASSFNLGSSYNEQFF. CDR3 bases: TGTGCCAGCAGTTTTAACTTGGGGAGCTCCTACAATGAGCAGTTCTTC.